This T cell receptor beta chain stems from a study of cytomegalovirus exposure and HLA in healthy donors. Study-level findings and limits: The authors confirmed in vitro that a few CMV-associated chains were specific for CMV antigens.

PCR primers comprised 60 Vbeta and 13 Jbeta primers. The method was immunoSEQ multiplex PCR; TCRdb's version includes in-frame clones alone and lacks a portion of them. This sample has more than 90,000 clones, with around 61% found just once. With regard to this clone: Its antigen remains unknown. Additional DNA sequences in this sample encode the identical CDR3.

The sequence was obtained from a woman aged 25 to 45 in good health and CMV-seronegative. The sequencing sample was made of PBMCs.

The DNA for the CDR3 is TGTGCCAGCAGCGTAGGGGGACTAGCTGGAAACAATGAGCAGTTCTTC. Translated: CASSVGGLAGNNEQFF. The chain recombines TRBV9 with TRBJ2-1; 9 nucleotides line up with TRBD2. J was trimmed by 5 bases and V by 0 bases; bases with no gene match: 6. The CDR3 contains 16 residues. CDR1 and CDR2 (germline): SGDLS, YYNGEE.